Shown below are 10 T cell receptor beta chains from a single sample sequenced in a study of blood T cells in healthy people across ages. Sample-barcoded 5' priming and a J-beta primer mix drove a second PCR of about 7 to 12 cycles. TCRdb reanalysed the 5' RACE reads using MiXCR and keeps one entry per CDR3 protein. The profile shows roughly 800,000 distinct CDR3 sequences, roughly 25% of them singletons. The sample was also reused in another study, on T cells of mothers and their children.

The material sequenced was blood. Every receptor here comes from a boy aged 5 to 17 in good health.

This clonotype has just a few counts. V usage is TRBV11-2 and J usage is TRBJ1-3, with D unclear. The CDR3 sequence is 13 residues long. Germline-derived CDR1 and CDR2 are SGHAT and FQNNGV. Trimming cost V 0 bases and J 4 bases, with 4 bases left between them. The CDR3 DNA is TGTGCCAGCAGCTTAGACGGGGGAAACACCATATATTTT. Translated, it gives CASSLDGGNTIYF. The full variable domain, completed using reference TRBV11-2 and TRBJ1-3, is EAGVAQSPRYKIIEKRQSVAFWCNPISGHATLYWYQQILGQGPKLLIQFQNNGVVDDSQLPKDRFSAERLKGVDSTLKIQPAKLEDSAVYLCASSLDGGNTIYFGEGSWLTVV.

The rearrangement links TRBV6-2 or TRBV6-3 to TRBJ2-2; 8 bases map to TRBD1. V lost 6 bases and J lost 4; bases outside the gene matches: 7. Looked up from germline, CDR1 is MNHEY and CDR2 is SVGEGT. CDR3 length: 15 amino acids. CDR3 protein: CASRPGQGLTGELFF. The CDR3 coding sequence is TGTGCCAGCAGACCCGGACAGGGACTCACCGGGGAGCTGTTTTTT.

This clonotype came up a few times. The gene calls are TRBV20-1 and TRBJ2-3; D perhaps matches TRBD2 (5 bases). There are 13 residues in the CDR3. The ends were cut back, 3 bases at V and 2 bases at J, with 9 bases in the middle. CDR1 is DFQATT and CDR2 is SNEGSKA in the germline V gene (reference sequence). CDR3 region: CSARLAPTDTQYF. The CDR3 region has the DNA TGCAGTGCTAGGCTAGCCCCCACAGATACGCAGTATTTT.

This clonotype was observed a few times. The V and J genes are TRBV6-2 or TRBV6-3 and TRBJ2-7, with 7 bases matching TRBD2. Per germline, CDR1 MNHEY and CDR2 SVGEGT. The junction had 9 bases not matched to a gene; V was cut back by 7 bases and J by 3 bases. The CDR3 has 14 amino acids. As DNA, the CDR3 is TGTGCCAGCAACCGGGACTATACCTACTACGAGCAGTACTTC. The encoded protein is CASNRDYTYYEQYF.

This clonotype was counted a few times. The chain couples TRBV5-1 to TRBJ2-5; TRBD2 aligns across 7 bases. The V segment lost 0 bases and the J segment 5 bases; nucleotides outside the gene matches: 7. Looked up from germline, CDR1 is SGHRS and CDR2 is YFSETQ. The CDR3 runs to 15 residues. DNA for the CDR3: TGCGCCAGCAGCTTGGGTCTGGGGGAGGGCGAGACCCAGTACTTC. Translation: CASSLGLGEGETQYF.

The chain uses TRBV5-5 and TRBJ1-5; perhaps TRBD1 as D (6 bases). This CDR3 contains 17 residues. Trimming took 0 bases from V and 5 from J, leaving 18 bases between them. Germline-derived CDR1 and CDR2 are SGHKS and YYEKEE (reference sequence). The CDR3 DNA sequence: TGTGCCAGCAGCTTGGAAAATTGGGGGCTCAATTATCAGCCCCAGCATTTT. Protein: CASSLENWGLNYQPQHF.

This clonotype turned up a few times. The rearrangement links TRBV28 to TRBJ2-7, with D unclear. Germline CDR1 is MDHEN and CDR2 is SYDVKM. The V and J ends lost 3 bases and 4 bases respectively, with 13 bases between them. This CDR3 comprises 14 residues. The CDR3 region is CASSLQQGWYEQYF. DNA of the CDR3: TGTGCCAGCAGTTTGCAGCAAGGTTGGTACGAGCAGTACTTC.

The chain recombines TRBV9 with TRBJ2-5; D remains ambiguous. The germline gives CDR1 SGDLS, CDR2 YYNGEE. This CDR3 is built from 14 residues. Trimming cost V 0 bases and J 0 bases, with 6 bases left between them. The CDR3 DNA sequence: TGTGCCAGCAGCGTAGACATCCACCAAGAGACCCAGTACTTC. The encoded protein is CASSVDIHQETQYF.

V gene TRBV4-1 combines with J gene TRBJ2-1; 8 bases map to TRBD1. Germline CDR1 is MGHRA and CDR2 is YSYEKL. The CDR3 loop spans 17 amino acids. V lost 3 bases, J lost 0 bases, and 7 bases stayed unmatched. In nucleotides, the CDR3 is TGCGCCAGCAGCCATGGTGCAGGGGGCTACTCCTACAATGAGCAGTTCTTC. It encodes CASSHGAGGYSYNEQFF.

Only a few counts were recorded for this clonotype. The chain recombines TRBV20-1 with TRBJ2-3, with 13 bases aligning to TRBD2. The V segment lost 6 bases and the J segment 1 base; nucleotides outside the gene matches: 13. From germline, CDR1 is DFQATT and CDR2 SNEGSKA (reference sequence). This CDR3 spans 18 amino acids. In DNA, the CDR3 is TGCAGTGCCACGGGACTAGCGGGGTGGGGAGCTGGCACAGATACGCAGTATTTT. This codes for CSATGLAGWGAGTDTQYF.